This TCR beta chain was sequenced for a study of T cell responses to AZD1222 COVID-19 vaccine. Study-wide findings and caveats: Spike-specific TCR breadth and depth went up after people got two AZD1222 doses.

Data came from immunoSEQ multiplex PCR; TCRdb stores just in-frame clones and leaves some out. The data show 150,000 or so clones, approximately 94% seen once. This clone has just one count. Its antigen remains unidentified. Other nucleotide sequences in the sample specify the same CDR3. The CDR3 has 16 amino acids. Germline V CDR1 and CDR2: LNHDA, SQIVND (reference sequence). The J segment lost 5 bases and the V segment lost 7 bases, leaving 13 bases of the junction unmatched. The sample consisted of peripheral blood, taken on day 0 of AZD1222 vaccination. The rearrangement uses TRBV19 and TRBJ2-3; 9 nucleotides line up with TRBD2. The TCR originated in an adult in good health. The CDR3 DNA reads TGTGCCAGTACCCTCGGGGGCGGGGGGGCCGAAGATACGCAGTATTTT. Protein sequence: CASTLGGGGAEDTQYF.